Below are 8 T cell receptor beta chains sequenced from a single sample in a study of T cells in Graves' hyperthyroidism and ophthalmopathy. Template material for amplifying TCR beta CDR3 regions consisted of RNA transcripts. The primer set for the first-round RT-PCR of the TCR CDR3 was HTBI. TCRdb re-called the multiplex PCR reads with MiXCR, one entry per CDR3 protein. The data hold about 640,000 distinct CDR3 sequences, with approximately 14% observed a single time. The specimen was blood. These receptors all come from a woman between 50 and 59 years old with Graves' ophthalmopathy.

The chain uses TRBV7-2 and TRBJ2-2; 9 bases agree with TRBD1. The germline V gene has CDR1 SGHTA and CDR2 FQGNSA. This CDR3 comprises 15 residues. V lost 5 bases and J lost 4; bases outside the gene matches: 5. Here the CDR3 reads CASSPDRGITGELFF. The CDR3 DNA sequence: TGTGCCAGCAGCCCCGACAGGGGGATCACCGGGGAGCTGTTTTTT. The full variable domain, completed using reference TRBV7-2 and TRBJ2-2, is GAGVSQSPSNKVTEKGKDVELRCDPISGHTALYWYRQSLGQGLEFLIYFQGNSAPDKSGLPSDRFSAERTGGSVSTLTIQRTQQEDSAVYLCASSPDRGITGELFFGEGSRLTVL.

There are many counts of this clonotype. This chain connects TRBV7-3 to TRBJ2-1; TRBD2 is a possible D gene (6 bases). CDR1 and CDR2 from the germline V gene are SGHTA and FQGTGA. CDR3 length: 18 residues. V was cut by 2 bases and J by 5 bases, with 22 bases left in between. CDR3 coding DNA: TGTGCCAGCAGCTTATCCGTGGAGGCGGGAAGACAAGACAATGAGCAGTTCTTC. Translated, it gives CASSLSVEAGRQDNEQFF.

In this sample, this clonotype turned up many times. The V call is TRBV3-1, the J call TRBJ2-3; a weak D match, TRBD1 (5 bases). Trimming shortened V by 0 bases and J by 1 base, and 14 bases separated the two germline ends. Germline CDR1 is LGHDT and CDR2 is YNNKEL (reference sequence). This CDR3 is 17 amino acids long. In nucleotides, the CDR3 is TGTGCCAGCAGCCAAGATTTCAGGGTAGGAGGCACAGATACGCAGTATTTT. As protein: CASSQDFRVGGTDTQYF.

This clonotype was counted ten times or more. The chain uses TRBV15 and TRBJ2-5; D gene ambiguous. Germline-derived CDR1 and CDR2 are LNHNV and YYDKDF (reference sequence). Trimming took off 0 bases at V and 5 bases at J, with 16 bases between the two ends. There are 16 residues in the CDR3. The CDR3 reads CATSRDLRSTPETQYF. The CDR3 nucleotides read TGTGCCACCAGCAGAGACCTGCGGTCAACTCCCGAGACCCAGTACTTC.

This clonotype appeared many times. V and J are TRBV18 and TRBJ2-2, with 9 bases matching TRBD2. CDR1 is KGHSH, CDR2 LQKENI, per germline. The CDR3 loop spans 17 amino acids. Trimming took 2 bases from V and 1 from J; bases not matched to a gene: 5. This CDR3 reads CASSPSRLAVNTGELFF. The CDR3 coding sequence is TGTGCCAGCTCACCATCTCGACTAGCGGTGAACACCGGGGAGCTGTTTTTT.

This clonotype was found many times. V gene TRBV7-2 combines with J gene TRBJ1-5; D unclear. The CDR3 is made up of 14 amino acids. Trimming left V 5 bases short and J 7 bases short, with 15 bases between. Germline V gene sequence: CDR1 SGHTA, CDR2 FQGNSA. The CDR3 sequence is CASSPLMVGQPQHF. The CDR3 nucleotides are TGTGCCAGCAGCCCCCTCATGGTGGGCCAGCCCCAGCATTTT.

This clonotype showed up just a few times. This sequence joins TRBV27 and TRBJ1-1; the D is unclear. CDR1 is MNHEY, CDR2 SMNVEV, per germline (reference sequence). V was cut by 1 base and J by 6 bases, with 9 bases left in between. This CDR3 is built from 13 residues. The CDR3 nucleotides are TGTGCCAGCAGTTTATTTGGGCAGCCTGAAGCTTTCTTT. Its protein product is CASSLFGQPEAFF.

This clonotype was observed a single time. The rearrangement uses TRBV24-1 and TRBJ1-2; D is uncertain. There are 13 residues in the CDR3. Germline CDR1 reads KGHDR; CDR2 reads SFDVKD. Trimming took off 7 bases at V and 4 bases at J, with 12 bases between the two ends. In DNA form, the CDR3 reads TGTGCCACCAGCGACACTCGGAGCTATGGCTACACCTTC. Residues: CATSDTRSYGYTF.